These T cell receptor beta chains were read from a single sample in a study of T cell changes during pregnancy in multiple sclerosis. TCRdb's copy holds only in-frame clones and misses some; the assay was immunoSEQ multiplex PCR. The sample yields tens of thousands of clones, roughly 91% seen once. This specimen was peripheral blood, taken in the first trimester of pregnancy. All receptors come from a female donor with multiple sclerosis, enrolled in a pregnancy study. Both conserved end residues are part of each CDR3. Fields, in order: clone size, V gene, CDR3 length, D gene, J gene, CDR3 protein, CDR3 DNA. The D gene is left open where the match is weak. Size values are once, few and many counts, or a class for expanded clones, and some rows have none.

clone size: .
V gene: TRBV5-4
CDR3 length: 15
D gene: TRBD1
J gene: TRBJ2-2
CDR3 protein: CASSSQTGFIGELFF
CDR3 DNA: TGTGCCAGCAGCTCACAGACAGGGTTTATCGGGGAGCTGTTTTTT

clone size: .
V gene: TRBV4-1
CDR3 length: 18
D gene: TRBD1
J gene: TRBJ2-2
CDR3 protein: CASSQSVSGQGETGELFF
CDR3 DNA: TGCGCCAGCAGCCAAAGCGTTTCGGGACAGGGAGAGACCGGGGAGCTGTTTTTT

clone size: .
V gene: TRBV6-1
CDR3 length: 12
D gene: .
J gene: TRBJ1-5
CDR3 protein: CASSEAVDSQHF
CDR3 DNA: TGTGCCAGCAGTGAAGCGGTAGACTCCCAGCATTTT

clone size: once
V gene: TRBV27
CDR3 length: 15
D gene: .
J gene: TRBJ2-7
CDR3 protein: CASIPYQGYPYEQYF
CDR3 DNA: TGTGCCAGCATCCCCTATCAGGGGTACCCCTACGAGCAGTACTTC

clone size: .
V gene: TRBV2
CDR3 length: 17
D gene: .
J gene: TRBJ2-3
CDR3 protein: CASSRFRGASPADTQYF
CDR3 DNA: TGTGCCAGCAGTAGATTTAGAGGAGCCTCCCCCGCAGATACGCAGTATTTT

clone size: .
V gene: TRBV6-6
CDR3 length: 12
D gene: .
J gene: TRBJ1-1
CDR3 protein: CASSYLQGEAFF
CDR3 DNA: TGTGCCAGCAGTTATCTACAGGGTGAAGCTTTCTTT

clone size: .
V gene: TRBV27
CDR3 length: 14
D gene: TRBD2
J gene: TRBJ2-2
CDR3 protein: CASSLAGGPGELFF
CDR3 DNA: TGTGCCAGCAGTTTAGCGGGAGGCCCCGGGGAGCTGTTTTTT

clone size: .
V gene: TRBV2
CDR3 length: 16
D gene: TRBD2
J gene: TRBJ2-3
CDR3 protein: CASSRGLAGHTDTQYF
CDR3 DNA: TGTGCCAGCAGTCGTGGACTAGCGGGTCACACAGATACGCAGTATTTT

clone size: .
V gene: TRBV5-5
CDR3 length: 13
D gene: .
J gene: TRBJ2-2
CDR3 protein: CASSFSGTGELFF
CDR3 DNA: TGTGCCAGCAGCTTCAGCGGGACCGGGGAGCTGTTTTTT

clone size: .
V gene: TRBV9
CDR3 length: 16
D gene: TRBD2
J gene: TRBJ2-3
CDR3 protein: CASSLTSGRVGDTQYF
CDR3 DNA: TGTGCCAGCAGCCTTACTAGCGGGAGGGTCGGAGATACGCAGTATTTT

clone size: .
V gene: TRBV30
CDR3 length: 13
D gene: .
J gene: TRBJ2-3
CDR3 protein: CAWSGTGHDTQYF
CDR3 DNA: TGTGCCTGGTCCGGGACTGGACACGATACGCAGTATTTT

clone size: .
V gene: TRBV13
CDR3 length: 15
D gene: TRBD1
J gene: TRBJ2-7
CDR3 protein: CASSFPGQGDYEQYF
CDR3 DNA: TGTGCCAGCAGCTTCCCGGGACAGGGGGACTACGAGCAGTACTTC

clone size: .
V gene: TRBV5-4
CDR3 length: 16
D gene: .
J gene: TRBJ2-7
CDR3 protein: CASSVRDASPRGEQYF
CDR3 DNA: TGTGCCAGCAGCGTCCGGGACGCCTCCCCGCGGGGCGAGCAGTACTTC

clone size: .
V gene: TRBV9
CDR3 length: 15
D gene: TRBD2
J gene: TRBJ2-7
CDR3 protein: CASSVGGLAGDEQYF
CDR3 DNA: TGTGCCAGCAGCGTAGGTGGACTAGCGGGAGACGAGCAGTACTTC

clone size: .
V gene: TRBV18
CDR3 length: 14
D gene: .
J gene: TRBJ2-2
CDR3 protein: CASSPSLNTGELFF
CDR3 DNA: TGTGCCAGCTCACCATCTCTGAACACCGGGGAGCTGTTTTTT

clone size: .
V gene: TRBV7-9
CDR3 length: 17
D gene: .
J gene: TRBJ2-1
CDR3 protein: CASSLEPTSPSYNEQFF
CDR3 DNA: TGTGCCAGCAGCTTAGAACCGACTAGTCCCTCCTACAATGAGCAGTTCTTC

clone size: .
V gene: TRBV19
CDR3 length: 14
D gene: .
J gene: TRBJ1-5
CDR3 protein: CASSIDRSNQPQHF
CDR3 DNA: TGTGCCAGTAGTATTGACAGGAGCAATCAGCCCCAGCATTTT

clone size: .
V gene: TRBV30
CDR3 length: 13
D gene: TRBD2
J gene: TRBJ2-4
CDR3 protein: CAWGSSGGFIQYF
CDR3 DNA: TGTGCCTGGGGGTCTAGCGGGGGGTTCATTCAGTACTTC

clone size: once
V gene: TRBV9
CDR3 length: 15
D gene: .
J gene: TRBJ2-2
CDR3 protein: CASSAEGANTGELFF
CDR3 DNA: TGTGCCAGCAGCGCAGAGGGCGCTAACACCGGGGAGCTGTTTTTT

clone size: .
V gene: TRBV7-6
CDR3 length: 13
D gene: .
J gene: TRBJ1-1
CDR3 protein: CASSLASLTEAFF
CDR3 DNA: TGTGCCAGCAGCTTAGCAAGCTTGACTGAAGCTTTCTTT

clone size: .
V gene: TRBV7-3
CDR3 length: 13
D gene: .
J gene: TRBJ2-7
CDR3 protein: CASSLGRGYEQYF
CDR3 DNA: TGTGCCAGCAGCTTAGGCAGGGGCTACGAGCAGTACTTC

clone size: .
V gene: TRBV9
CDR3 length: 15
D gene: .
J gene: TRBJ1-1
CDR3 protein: CASSVDEGVRTEAFF
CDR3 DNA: TGTGCCAGCAGCGTAGATGAAGGGGTCCGAACTGAAGCTTTCTTT

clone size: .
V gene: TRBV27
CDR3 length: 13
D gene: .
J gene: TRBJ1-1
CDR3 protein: CASSLSYNTEAFF
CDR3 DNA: TGTGCCAGCAGTTTATCGTATAACACTGAAGCTTTCTTT

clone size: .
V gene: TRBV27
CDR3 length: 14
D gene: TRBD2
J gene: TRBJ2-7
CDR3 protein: CASTLYPGGPEQYF
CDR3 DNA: TGTGCCAGCACCTTATATCCGGGAGGACCCGAGCAGTACTTC

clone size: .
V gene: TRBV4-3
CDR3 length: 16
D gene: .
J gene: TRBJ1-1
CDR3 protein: CASSQGGQARGTEAFF
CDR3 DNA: TGCGCCAGCAGCCAAGGGGGGCAGGCCCGAGGCACTGAAGCTTTCTTT

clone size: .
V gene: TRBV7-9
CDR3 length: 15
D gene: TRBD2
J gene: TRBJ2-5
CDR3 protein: CASSPPGRGQETQYF
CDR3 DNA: TGTGCCAGCAGCCCTCCGGGGCGGGGGCAAGAGACCCAGTACTTC

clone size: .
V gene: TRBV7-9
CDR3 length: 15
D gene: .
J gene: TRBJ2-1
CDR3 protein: CASSLFLSSYNEQFF
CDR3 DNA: TGTGCCAGCAGCTTGTTTTTGAGCTCCTACAATGAGCAGTTCTTC

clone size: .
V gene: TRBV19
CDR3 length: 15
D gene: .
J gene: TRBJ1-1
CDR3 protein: CASRGTGQANTEAFF
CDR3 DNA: TGTGCCAGTAGGGGCACGGGACAAGCGAACACTGAAGCTTTCTTT

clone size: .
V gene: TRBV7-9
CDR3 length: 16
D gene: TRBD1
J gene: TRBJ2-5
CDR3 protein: CASSLFPRTGGETQYF
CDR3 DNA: TGTGCCAGCAGCTTATTCCCTAGAACAGGGGGAGAGACCCAGTACTTC

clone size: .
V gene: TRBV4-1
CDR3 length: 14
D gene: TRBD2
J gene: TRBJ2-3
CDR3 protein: CASSQSGRADTQYF
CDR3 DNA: TGCGCCAGCAGCCAGAGCGGGAGGGCAGATACGCAGTATTTT

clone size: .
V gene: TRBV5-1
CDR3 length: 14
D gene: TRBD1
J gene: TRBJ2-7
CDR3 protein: CASSFSGGLYEQYF
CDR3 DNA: TGCGCCAGCAGCTTTTCAGGGGGCCTCTACGAGCAGTACTTC

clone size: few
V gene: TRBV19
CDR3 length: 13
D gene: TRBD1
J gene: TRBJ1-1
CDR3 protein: CASSIGTGAEAFF
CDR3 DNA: TGTGCCAGTAGTATCGGGACAGGGGCTGAAGCTTTCTTT

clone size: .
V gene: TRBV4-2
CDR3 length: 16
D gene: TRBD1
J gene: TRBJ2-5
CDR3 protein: CASSRTGTGEQETQYF
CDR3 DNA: TGTGCCAGCAGCCGCACCGGGACAGGAGAACAAGAGACCCAGTACTTC

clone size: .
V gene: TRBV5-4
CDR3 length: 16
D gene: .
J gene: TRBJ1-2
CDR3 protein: CASSQDQARQPYGYTF
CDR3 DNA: TGTGCCAGCAGCCAAGATCAGGCCAGGCAGCCCTATGGCTACACCTTC

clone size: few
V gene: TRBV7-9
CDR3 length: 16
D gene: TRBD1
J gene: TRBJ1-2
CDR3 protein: CASSLTQQGAQSGYTF
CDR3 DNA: TGTGCCAGCAGCTTAACCCAACAGGGGGCGCAGAGTGGCTACACCTTC

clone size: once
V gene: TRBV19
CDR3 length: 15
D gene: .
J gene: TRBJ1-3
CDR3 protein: CASSLAAAIVNTIYF
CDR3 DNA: TGTGCCAGTAGTTTGGCAGCGGCGATCGTAAACACCATATATTTT

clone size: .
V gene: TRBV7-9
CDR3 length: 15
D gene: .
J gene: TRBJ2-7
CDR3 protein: CASSPTLGGGGEQYF
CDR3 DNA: TGTGCCAGCAGCCCCACATTGGGGGGCGGGGGCGAGCAGTACTTC

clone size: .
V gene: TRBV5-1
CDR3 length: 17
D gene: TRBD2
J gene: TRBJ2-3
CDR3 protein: CASSKLAGGPATDTQYF
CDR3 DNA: TGCGCCAGCAGCAAACTAGCGGGAGGGCCGGCGACAGATACGCAGTATTTT

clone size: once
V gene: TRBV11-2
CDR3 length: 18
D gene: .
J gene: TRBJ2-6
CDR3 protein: CASSILPGHGSGANVLTF
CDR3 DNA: TGTGCCAGCAGCATACTACCGGGACACGGCTCTGGGGCCAACGTCCTGACTTTC

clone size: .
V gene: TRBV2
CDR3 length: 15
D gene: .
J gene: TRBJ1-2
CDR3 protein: CASSPSLTGSYGYTF
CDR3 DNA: TGTGCCAGCAGTCCATCGCTTACAGGGAGCTATGGCTACACCTTC

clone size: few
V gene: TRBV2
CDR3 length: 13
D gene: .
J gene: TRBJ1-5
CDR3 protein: CASSVWRNQPQHF
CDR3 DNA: TGTGCCAGCAGTGTGTGGCGCAATCAGCCCCAGCATTTT

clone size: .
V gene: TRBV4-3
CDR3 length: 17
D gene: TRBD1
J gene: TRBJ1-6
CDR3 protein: CASSQDQGVGYNSPLHF
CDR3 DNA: TGCGCCAGCAGCCAAGACCAGGGGGTAGGGTATAATTCACCCCTCCACTTT

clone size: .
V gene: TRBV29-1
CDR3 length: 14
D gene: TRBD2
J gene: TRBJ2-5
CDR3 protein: CSVFRSGEGKTQYF
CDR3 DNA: TGCAGCGTCTTCAGGAGCGGGGAAGGGAAGACCCAGTACTTC

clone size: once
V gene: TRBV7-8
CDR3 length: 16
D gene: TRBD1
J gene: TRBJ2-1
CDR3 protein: CASSQPGTDLYNEQFF
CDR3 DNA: TGTGCCAGCAGCCAGCCGGGGACAGATCTGTACAATGAGCAGTTCTTC

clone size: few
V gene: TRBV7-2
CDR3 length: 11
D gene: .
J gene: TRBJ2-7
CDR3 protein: CASSSLYEQYF
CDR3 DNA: TGTGCCAGCAGCTCCCTCTACGAGCAGTACTTC

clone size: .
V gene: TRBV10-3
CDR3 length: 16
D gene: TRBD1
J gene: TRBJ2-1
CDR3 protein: CAIRPTGQGGGDEQFF
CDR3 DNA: TGTGCCATCAGGCCGACGGGACAGGGCGGTGGGGATGAGCAGTTCTTC

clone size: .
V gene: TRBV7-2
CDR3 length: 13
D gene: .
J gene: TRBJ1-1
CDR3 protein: CASSLGAWTEAFF
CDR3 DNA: TGTGCCAGCAGCTTAGGGGCTTGGACTGAAGCTTTCTTT

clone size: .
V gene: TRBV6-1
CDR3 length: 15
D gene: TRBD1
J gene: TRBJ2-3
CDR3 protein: CASSEDRGRPDTQYF
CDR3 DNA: TGTGCCAGCAGTGAAGACAGGGGGCGCCCAGATACGCAGTATTTT